Listed here are 10 T cell receptor beta chains from one sample, sequenced in a study of T cell changes during pregnancy in multiple sclerosis. Assay: immunoSEQ multiplex PCR; the TCRdb copy retains only in-frame clones and omits some. The sample holds around 75,000 clones, 94% seen once. This material consisted of CD4+ T cells from peripheral blood mononuclear cells, taken after pregnancy. The receptor set was obtained from a female donor with multiple sclerosis, enrolled in a pregnancy study.

The chain is built from TRBV28 and TRBJ2-7; TRBD1 matches 7 bases. The V and J ends lost 6 bases and 3 bases, in that order; junction bases with no gene match: 8. CDR1 MDHEN and CDR2 SYDVKM come from the germline V gene. The CDR3 runs to 14 residues. This chain's CDR3 is CASSLRDRNYEQYF. CDR3 DNA: TGTGCCAGCAGCCTCCGGGACAGAAACTACGAGCAGTACTTC.

J is TRBJ1-4 and V is TRBV19, with TRBD1 matching 8 bases. Germline V gene lookup returns CDR1 LNHDA and CDR2 SQIVND (reference sequence). The CDR3 consists of 14 residues. V shed 3 bases, J shed 7 bases, and the junction held 4 bases outside the gene matches. CDR3 nucleotide sequence: TGTGCCAGTAGTATCACAGGGGGACCTGAAAAACTGTTTTTT. Its translation: CASSITGGPEKLFF.

The gene calls are TRBV7-9 and TRBJ2-7, with D possibly being TRBD1 (6 bases). The length of the CDR3 is 12 residues. V lost 5 bases and J lost 5, with 10 bases in between. Germline V gene data show CDR1 as SEHNR and CDR2 as FQNEAQ (reference sequence). CDR3 region: CASSHGQNEQYF. The CDR3 region has the DNA TGTGCCAGCAGCCACGGACAGAACGAGCAGTACTTC.

The chain couples TRBV5-1 to TRBJ2-2; the D gene is possibly TRBD1 (6 bases). The CDR3 extends over 15 amino acids. V shed 4 bases and J shed 4 bases, with 14 bases lying between them. The germline V gene has CDR1 SGHRS and CDR2 YFSETQ. This CDR3 is CASSGPGTSTGELFF. In DNA, the CDR3 is TGCGCCAGCAGCGGACCCGGGACAAGCACCGGGGAGCTGTTTTTT.

The V call is TRBV5-1, the J call TRBJ2-1, with TRBD2 identical over 7 bases. Germline V gene data show CDR1 as SGHRS and CDR2 as YFSETQ. The length of the CDR3 is 18 residues. Germline trimming cut 1 base from V and 0 bases from J; bases unmatched to any gene: 10. The CDR3 reads CASSLWVKKRGSYNEQFF. CDR3 sequence (DNA): TGCGCCAGCAGCTTGTGGGTCAAAAAGCGGGGCTCCTACAATGAGCAGTTCTTC.

The chain employs TRBV15 and TRBJ1-5; 7 bases match TRBD1. Germline-derived CDR1 and CDR2 are LNHNV and YYDKDF (reference sequence). Unmatched junction bases numbered 2, after V lost 0 bases and J lost 6 bases. The CDR3 contains 14 residues. CDR3 coding DNA: TGTGCCACCAGCAGAGATAGGGGGCCTCAGCCCCAGCATTTT. It specifies CATSRDRGPQPQHF. Combining the CDR3 with reference TRBV15 and TRBJ1-5 gives the whole variable domain DAMVIQNPRYQVTQFGKPVTLSCSQTLNHNVMYWYQQKSSQAPKLLFHYYDKDFNNEADTPDNFQSRRPNTSFCFLDIRSPGLGDTAMYLCATSRDRGPQPQHFGDGTRLSIL.

The CDR3 spells CASSIPRTRSSSGANVLTF. CDR3 nucleotide sequence: TGTGCCAGTAGTATTCCCCGGACAAGATCCAGCTCTGGGGCCAACGTCCTGACTTTC. The rearrangement uses TRBV19 and TRBJ2-6; TRBD1 might be the D (5 bases). The CDR3 consists of 19 residues. V dropped 3 bases and J dropped 0 bases, with 18 bases sitting between them. CDR1 LNHDA and CDR2 SQIVND come from the germline V gene (reference sequence).

J is TRBJ1-1 and V is TRBV28; no definite D call. Trimming left V 2 bases short and J 1 base short, with 8 bases between. The CDR3 spans 14 residues. CDR1 is MDHEN, CDR2 SYDVKM, per germline. The CDR3 nucleotides are TGTGCCAGCAGTTTAGTCCAGAAGAACACTGAAGCTTTCTTT. This encodes CASSLVQKNTEAFF.

The DNA of the CDR3 is TGTGCCAGCTCACCACTGAGAGGCACCGGGGAGCTGTTTTTT. This codes for CASSPLRGTGELFF. This rearrangement joins TRBV18 to TRBJ2-2; no clear D. Germline V gene data show CDR1 as KGHSH and CDR2 as LQKENI. The CDR3 has 14 amino acids. V lost 1 base and J 4 bases, leaving 7 bases between the germline ends. Drawing the rest from reference TRBV18 and TRBJ2-2, the complete variable domain is NAGVMQNPRHLVRRRGQEARLRCSPMKGHSHVYWYRQLPEEGLKFMVYLQKENIIDESGMPKERFSAEFPKEGPSILRIQQVVRGDSAAYFCASSPLRGTGELFFGEGSRLTVL.

The chain recombines TRBV14 with TRBJ2-7; 7 bases are shared with TRBD2. V lost 2 bases and J lost 3; bases outside the gene matches: 13. There are 17 residues in the CDR3. Germline assignment: CDR1 SGHDN and CDR2 FVKESK. The CDR3, as DNA: TGTGCCAGCAGCCAACGTCCTGGCGGGGGAGGGAACTACGAGCAGTACTTC. Translated: CASSQRPGGGGNYEQYF.